A selection of T cell receptor beta chains follows, all from one sample in a study of T-cell memory formation after mild COVID-19. TCRdb re-derived calls from the 5' RACE reads in MiXCR, one entry per CDR3 protein. The sample records roughly 350,000 distinct CDR3 sequences, approximately 21% being singletons. Source material: PBMCs or a T cell subset sorted from them (not recorded which). These receptors were obtained from an adult woman who had mild COVID-19 (a few samples of this study predate the infection). Cell type and time point are not known. CDR3s include the opening cysteine and the closing phenylalanine or tryptophan. The D gene is left open where the match is weak. Size is stated for part of the rows, as once, few or many counts, or as a class when the clone is expanded.

clone_size: few
d_call: TRBD1
v_call: TRBV29-1
j_call: TRBJ2-2
cdr3_nt: TGCAGCGTTGCTACGACAGGGGCCCGCGGGGAGCTGTTTTTT
cdr3_aa: CSVATTGARGELFF

clone_size: few
d_call: TRBD1
v_call: TRBV20-1
j_call: TRBJ1-5
cdr3_nt: TGCAGTGCTAGAGCCAGGGGGATGAGGGCCGATTATCAGCCCCAGCATTTT
cdr3_aa: CSARARGMRADYQPQHF

clone_size: few
d_call: NA
v_call: TRBV7-2
j_call: TRBJ2-3
cdr3_nt: TGTGCCAGCAACGAGGAGGGGCGAACGCAGTATTTT
cdr3_aa: CASNEEGRTQYF

clone_size: NA
d_call: NA
v_call: TRBV18
j_call: TRBJ2-2
cdr3_nt: TGTGCCAGCTCACCAGCTTATTTGGGAACCGGGGAGCTGTTTTTT
cdr3_aa: CASSPAYLGTGELFF

clone_size: few
d_call: NA
v_call: TRBV27
j_call: TRBJ2-1
cdr3_nt: TGTGCCAGCAGTTTTAAGGGGTATGAGCAGTTCTTC
cdr3_aa: CASSFKGYEQFF

clone_size: few
d_call: TRBD1
v_call: TRBV30
j_call: TRBJ2-7
cdr3_nt: TGTGCCTGGAGTGTCAGGGGGCGGACAGGTTCCTACGAGCAGTACTTC
cdr3_aa: CAWSVRGRTGSYEQYF

clone_size: NA
d_call: NA
v_call: TRBV20-1
j_call: TRBJ2-1
cdr3_nt: TGCAGTGCCGAGACTTCCTCGGATGAGCAGTTCTTC
cdr3_aa: CSAETSSDEQFF

clone_size: NA
d_call: TRBD2
v_call: TRBV4-2
j_call: TRBJ2-1
cdr3_nt: TGTGCCAGCAGCTCCCCAAACGGGGGGGCCTCCAGCTCCTACAATGAGCAGTTCTTC
cdr3_aa: CASSSPNGGASSSYNEQFF

clone_size: few
d_call: NA
v_call: TRBV5-1
j_call: TRBJ2-3
cdr3_nt: TGCGCCAGCAGCTTGGGACAGTCGCGCGATACGCAGTATTTT
cdr3_aa: CASSLGQSRDTQYF

clone_size: few
d_call: NA
v_call: TRBV7-2
j_call: TRBJ2-5
cdr3_nt: TGTGCCAGCAGCTTAGTGAGGGCGTACCAAGAGACCCAGTACTTC
cdr3_aa: CASSLVRAYQETQYF

clone_size: NA
d_call: TRBD2
v_call: TRBV24-1
j_call: TRBJ2-7
cdr3_nt: TGTGCCACCAGTGATACCGGGACTAGCGCTTACGAGCAGTACTTC
cdr3_aa: CATSDTGTSAYEQYF

clone_size: few
d_call: TRBD2
v_call: TRBV5-1
j_call: TRBJ2-3
cdr3_nt: TGCGCCAGCAGCTCCAAACTAGCGTCCGACACAGATACGCAGTATTTT
cdr3_aa: CASSSKLASDTDTQYF

clone_size: many
d_call: TRBD2
v_call: TRBV29-1
j_call: TRBJ2-7
cdr3_nt: TGCAGCGTTGAAGTAGCGGGAGCATACGAGCAGTACTTC
cdr3_aa: CSVEVAGAYEQYF

clone_size: few
d_call: NA
v_call: TRBV24-1
j_call: TRBJ1-4
cdr3_nt: TGTGCCACCAGTGGGGTGATTAATGAAAAACTGTTTTTT
cdr3_aa: CATSGVINEKLFF

clone_size: NA
d_call: TRBD2
v_call: TRBV7-9
j_call: TRBJ2-1
cdr3_nt: TGTGCCAGCAGCTGGACTAGCGGGAGGAGGAATGAGCAGTTCTTC
cdr3_aa: CASSWTSGRRNEQFF

clone_size: NA
d_call: TRBD1
v_call: TRBV12-3/TRBV12-4
j_call: TRBJ1-2
cdr3_nt: TGTGCCAGCAGTTATACAGGGGTAGTTGGCTACACCTTC
cdr3_aa: CASSYTGVVGYTF

clone_size: few
d_call: TRBD2
v_call: TRBV12-3/TRBV12-4
j_call: TRBJ2-5
cdr3_nt: TGTGCCAGCAGTCCACGGGGGAGCGGGGAAGAGACCCAGTACTTC
cdr3_aa: CASSPRGSGEETQYF

clone_size: NA
d_call: NA
v_call: TRBV15
j_call: TRBJ2-5
cdr3_nt: TGTGCCACCAGCAGTCCGCCGGGGGCCCCGAGGGGGAAAGAGACCCAGTACTTC
cdr3_aa: CATSSPPGAPRGKETQYF